This T cell receptor (beta chain) derives from a study of post-analysis software for immune sequencing data. Study in general: Courses of disease covered relapsing-remitting, secondary progressive and progressive-relapsing multiple sclerosis. Whole-study results and caveats: TRBV segments more frequent in patients than in controls numbered a few and included TRBV5-6, TRBV5-1 and TRBV20-1. Controls had significantly higher normalized Chao1 diversity than multiple sclerosis patients. With F measure, samples from one preparation batch clustered together strongly.

Presence of unique molecular identifiers characterized the TCR beta cDNA libraries. TCRdb processed the PCR reads anew with MiXCR; each CDR3 protein has one entry. The sample comprises roughly 400,000 distinct CDR3 sequences, 39% of which are singletons, and under 9% rests with the top ten. About this clonotype itself: Its antigen is as yet unknown.

This CDR3 spans 20 amino acids. Sequencing was carried out using blood. The chain employs TRBV21-1 and TRBJ2-1. TRBV21-1 is a recognized pseudogene. The clonotype originates from a girl aged 2 to 9 with multiple sclerosis. The CDR3 sequence is CASSKGYSLPGIPNYNEQFF. The CDR3 bases are TGTGCCAGCAGCAAAGGTTACAGCTTACCTGGGATACCCAACTACAATGAGCAGTTCTTC.